The rows below give T cell receptor beta chains drawn from one sample of a study of patients and donors after allogeneic stem cell transplantation. TCRdb ran MiXCR on the RT-PCR reads and lists one entry per CDR3 protein. The data contain some 92,000 distinct CDR3 sequences, around 48% of them singletons. Material for sequencing was blood, either unsorted or a sorted T cell fraction (not recorded which). Every receptor here comes from a human donor who was either an allogeneic HSCT recipient or a stem cell or donor lymphocyte infusion donor (not recorded which). It is not recorded whose cells these are; they may come from a transplant donor. CDR3s include the opening cysteine and the closing phenylalanine or tryptophan. Fields, in order: clone size, D gene, V gene, J gene, CDR3 protein, CDR3 DNA. D genes are given only for firm matches. A row's size may be missing; if present it is once, few, many or a size class.

clone size: few; D gene: -; V gene: TRBV2; J gene: TRBJ1-2; CDR3 protein: CASRSLTPKPNYGYTF; CDR3 DNA: TGTGCCAGCAGGTCATTGACCCCAAAGCCAAACTATGGCTACACCTTC
clone size: -; D gene: -; V gene: TRBV19; J gene: TRBJ1-1; CDR3 protein: CASSIGSSSSTEAFF; CDR3 DNA: TGTGCCAGTAGTATCGGTAGCAGCAGCAGCACTGAAGCTTTCTTT
clone size: -; D gene: -; V gene: TRBV28; J gene: TRBJ1-1; CDR3 protein: CASSLRVGQGSTEAFF; CDR3 DNA: TGTGCCAGCAGTTTAAGAGTAGGGCAGGGGAGCACTGAAGCTTTCTTT
clone size: few; D gene: -; V gene: TRBV28; J gene: TRBJ1-5; CDR3 protein: CASSLLRGYSNQPQHF; CDR3 DNA: TGTGCCAGCAGTTTATTACGGGGGTATAGCAATCAGCCCCAGCATTTT
clone size: -; D gene: -; V gene: TRBV5-5; J gene: TRBJ1-1; CDR3 protein: CASSLTDRTEAFF; CDR3 DNA: TGTGCCAGCAGCTTAACTGACAGGACCGAAGCTTTCTTT
clone size: -; D gene: TRBD1; V gene: TRBV10-3; J gene: TRBJ1-1; CDR3 protein: CAISGTGANTEAFF; CDR3 DNA: TGTGCCATCAGTGGGACAGGGGCGAACACTGAAGCTTTCTTT
clone size: few; D gene: -; V gene: TRBV4-3; J gene: TRBJ2-7; CDR3 protein: CASSQVRSSYEQYF; CDR3 DNA: TGCGCCAGCAGCCAAGTACGTAGCTCCTACGAGCAGTACTTC
clone size: once; D gene: TRBD2; V gene: TRBV7-3; J gene: TRBJ2-4; CDR3 protein: CASSLLAGNIQYF; CDR3 DNA: TGTGCCAGCAGCTTATTAGCGGGTAACATTCAGTACTTC
clone size: once; D gene: TRBD2; V gene: TRBV4-3; J gene: TRBJ2-1; CDR3 protein: CASSQGPPGTSGPSPYNEQFF; CDR3 DNA: TGCGCCAGCAGCCAAGGTCCACCCGGGACTAGCGGCCCCTCGCCCTACAATGAGCAGTTCTTC
clone size: few; D gene: TRBD1; V gene: TRBV7-9; J gene: TRBJ1-4; CDR3 protein: CASSPTGSENEKLFF; CDR3 DNA: TGTGCCAGCAGCCCGACAGGGAGCGAAAATGAAAAACTGTTTTTT
clone size: few; D gene: -; V gene: TRBV12-3/TRBV12-4; J gene: TRBJ1-1; CDR3 protein: CASSLVGQAAEAFF; CDR3 DNA: TGTGCCAGCAGTTTAGTGGGTCAGGCAGCTGAAGCTTTCTTT
clone size: -; D gene: -; V gene: TRBV12-3/TRBV12-4; J gene: TRBJ1-6; CDR3 protein: CASKGGTSYNSPLHF; CDR3 DNA: TGTGCCAGCAAGGGCGGAACCTCCTATAATTCACCCCTCCACTTT
clone size: -; D gene: -; V gene: TRBV20-1; J gene: TRBJ1-1; CDR3 protein: CSARVGSTEAFF; CDR3 DNA: TGCAGTGCCAGAGTTGGGAGCACTGAAGCTTTCTTT
clone size: few; D gene: TRBD1; V gene: TRBV12-3/TRBV12-4; J gene: TRBJ1-2; CDR3 protein: CASSGDRGRGYTF; CDR3 DNA: TGTGCCAGCAGCGGGGACAGGGGGCGAGGCTACACCTTC
clone size: -; D gene: -; V gene: TRBV28; J gene: TRBJ2-2; CDR3 protein: CASSLFGGTGELFF; CDR3 DNA: TGTGCCAGCAGTTTGTTTGGGGGCACCGGGGAGCTGTTTTTT
clone size: -; D gene: -; V gene: TRBV13; J gene: TRBJ2-3; CDR3 protein: CASSLKAGTDTQYF; CDR3 DNA: TGTGCCAGCAGCTTAAAGGCCGGCACAGATACGCAGTATTTT
clone size: -; D gene: TRBD1; V gene: TRBV27; J gene: TRBJ1-2; CDR3 protein: CASRGDPGRGPYGYTF; CDR3 DNA: TGTGCCAGCAGGGGGGACCCAGGCAGGGGGCCTTATGGCTACACCTTC